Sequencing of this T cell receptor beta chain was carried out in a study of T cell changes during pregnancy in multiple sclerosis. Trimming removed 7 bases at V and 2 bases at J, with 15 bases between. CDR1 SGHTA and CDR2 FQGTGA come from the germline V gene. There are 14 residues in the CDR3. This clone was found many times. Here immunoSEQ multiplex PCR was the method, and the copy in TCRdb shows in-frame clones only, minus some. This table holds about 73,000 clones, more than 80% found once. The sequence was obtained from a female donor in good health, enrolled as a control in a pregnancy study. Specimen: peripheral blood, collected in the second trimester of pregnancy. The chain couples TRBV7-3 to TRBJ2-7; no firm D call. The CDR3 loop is CASTPVLPTYEQYF. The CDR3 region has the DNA TGTGCCAGCACCCCTGTCCTACCCACCTACGAGCAGTACTTC.